These 31 T cell receptor beta chains originate from one sample sequenced in a study of T cells after yellow fever vaccination. TCRdb processed the 5' RACE reads anew with MiXCR; each CDR3 protein has one entry. This sample yields around 350,000 distinct CDR3 sequences, of which more than 5.5% are seen a single time; approximately 15% belongs to the top ten. This specimen consisted of PBMCs, obtained 5 days after the yellow fever booster vaccination. The receptors come from a man aged 25-40 years who received the YFV17D yellow fever vaccine.

This clonotype was picked up a small number of times. The CDR3 sequence: CAWSGGWNEQFF. The CDR3 DNA sequence: TGTGCCTGGAGTGGGGGGTGGAATGAGCAGTTCTTC. The rearrangement joins TRBV30 to TRBJ2-1; D tentatively fits TRBD1 or TRBD2 (5 bases each). The CDR3 consists of 12 residues. Germline CDR1 reads GTSNPN; CDR2 reads SVGIG (reference sequence). V lost 1 base and J lost 7, with 8 bases in between.

There are a few counts of this clonotype. The chain is built from TRBV29-1 and TRBJ2-5; D is ambiguous. V shed 4 bases and J shed 2 bases, with 8 bases lying between them. This CDR3 is built from 12 residues. Germline CDR1 is SQVTM and CDR2 is ANQGSEA. This CDR3 reads CSVVSGQETQYF. The CDR3 DNA reads TGCAGCGTTGTATCCGGTCAAGAGACCCAGTACTTC.

This clonotype was seen ten or more times. The rearrangement uses TRBV12-3 or TRBV12-4 and TRBJ2-7, with 11 bases lining up with TRBD1. The CDR3 sequence is 16 residues long. V was clipped by 4 bases and J by 6 bases; unmatched bases: 11. The CDR3 DNA follows: TGTGCCAGCAGTTCATCCGCCCGGACAGGGGGCATCGAGCAGTACTTC. This translates into CASSSSARTGGIEQYF.

This clonotype was counted at least ten times. V and J are TRBV5-6 and TRBJ2-1, with 10 bases aligning to TRBD2. This CDR3 is built from 15 residues. V dropped 4 bases and J dropped 7; count of bases not matched to a gene: 8. Germline CDR1 and CDR2: SGHDT and YYEEEE. The CDR3 region is CASSPGLAAMNEQFF. The CDR3 coding sequence is TGTGCCAGCAGCCCAGGACTAGCGGCCATGAATGAGCAGTTCTTC.

The genes are TRBV12-3 or TRBV12-4 and TRBJ2-1, with D perhaps matching TRBD2 (6 bases). With 10 bases removed from V and 3 bases from J, the gap between germline ends came to 13 bases. The CDR3 loop spans 13 amino acids. CDR3 sequence reads: CAIDGSFYNEQFF. The DNA of the CDR3 is TGTGCCATCGACGGGAGTTTCTACAATGAGCAGTTCTTC.

The rearrangement joins TRBV7-2 to TRBJ2-2, with no clear D. Germline CDR1 is SGHTA and CDR2 is FQGNSA. This CDR3 region has 14 residues. V was cut by 5 bases and J by 2 bases, with 9 bases left in between. CDR3 nucleotides: TGTGCCAGCAGCCCAAGCAGCAACACCGGGGAGCTGTTTTTT. Protein product: CASSPSSNTGELFF.

This clonotype was counted ten times or more. The rearrangement links TRBV12-3 or TRBV12-4 to TRBJ2-3, with unresolved D. Trimming took 2 bases from V and 2 from J, leaving 11 bases between them. The CDR3 is made up of 15 amino acids. This CDR3 reads CASSLSSDNTDTQYF. The CDR3 DNA sequence: TGTGCCAGCAGTTTATCGAGCGACAACACAGATACGCAGTATTTT.

The sample holds many counts of this clonotype. The chain links TRBV12-3 or TRBV12-4 to TRBJ2-5; D call uncertain. The CDR3 length is 15 residues. V was cut by 2 bases and J by 5 bases, with 15 bases left in between. CDR3 loop: CASSLTRPFLETQYF. The DNA for the CDR3 is TGTGCCAGCAGTTTAACCAGGCCCTTCCTGGAGACCCAGTACTTC.

The chain combines TRBV3-1 with TRBJ2-2; 9 nucleotides match TRBD1. CDR3 length: 15 amino acids. Germline CDR1 and CDR2: LGHDT and YNNKEL (reference sequence). V was pared by 6 bases and J by 3 bases, with 5 bases of the junction left unmatched. The CDR3 nucleotides are TGTGCCAGCAGATACAGGGGGCGTGACACCGGGGAGCTGTTTTTT. It encodes CASRYRGRDTGELFF.

This clonotype was seen at least ten times. The genes are TRBV7-6 and TRBJ2-7, with 9 bases lining up with TRBD1. The CDR3 runs 16 residues. After removal of 5 bases from V and 1 base from J, the junction contained 9 bases not matched to a gene. CDR1 and CDR2 (germline): SGHVS, FNYEAQ. CDR3 in amino acids: CASSQIIGQGSYEQYF. DNA for the CDR3: TGTGCCAGCAGCCAGATTATCGGACAGGGGTCCTACGAGCAGTACTTC.

This clonotype was recorded at least ten times. This rearrangement joins TRBV5-1 to TRBJ2-1; 11 nucleotides match TRBD2. Germline values: CDR1 SGHRS, CDR2 YFSETQ. Trimming removed 0 bases from V and 8 bases from J; junction bases left unmatched: 4. This CDR3 has 15 amino acids. CDR3 in DNA: TGCGCCAGCAGCTTGGTAGCGGGAGGGATCGATGAGCAGTTCTTC. Protein sequence: CASSLVAGGIDEQFF.

The sample holds many counts of this clonotype. The CDR3 bases are TGTGCCAGCAGTTTGGGCGCGAGCTCCTACGAGCAGTACTTC. Protein sequence: CASSLGASSYEQYF. The chain uses TRBV12-3 or TRBV12-4 and TRBJ2-7, with D unresolved. The CDR3 sequence is 14 residues long. V gave up 3 bases and J gave up 0 bases, with 9 bases separating them.

This clonotype was seen ten or more times. The J gene is TRBJ1-2, the V gene TRBV7-9; 8 positions agree with TRBD1. J gave up 4 bases and V 2 bases, and 3 bases lay outside the gene matches. The CDR3 extends over 14 amino acids. The V gene's germline CDR1 is SEHNR and CDR2 FQNEAQ (reference sequence). The CDR3 loop reads CASSLQGAIYGYTF. CDR3 coding DNA: TGTGCCAGCAGCTTACAGGGGGCAATCTATGGCTACACCTTC.

This clonotype was seen more than once but under ten times. The rearrangement joins TRBV29-1 to TRBJ2-3; D not certain. The CDR3 has 12 amino acids. Germline loops: CDR1 SQVTM, CDR2 ANQGSEA. Trimming took 7 bases from V and 0 from J, leaving 8 bases between them. In nucleotides, the CDR3 is TGCAGCGCACCGTCCAGCACAGATACGCAGTATTTT. Its translation: CSAPSSTDTQYF.

This clonotype has only a few counts. The chain combines TRBV15 with TRBJ1-4; maybe TRBD1 (5 bases). The CDR3 totals 17 residues. Germline V gene sequence: CDR1 LNHNV, CDR2 YYDKDF (reference sequence). Between the trimmed V and J ends, which lost 0 bases and 5 bases, there was a span of 16 bases. Here the CDR3 DNA reads TGTGCCACCAGCAGAGATAGGTTCGCGAGGGGAAATGAAAAACTGTTTTTT. It codes for CATSRDRFARGNEKLFF.

There are many counts of this clonotype. This chain links TRBV7-8 with TRBJ2-2, with D possibly being TRBD2 (5 bases). Germline V gene data show CDR1 as SGHVS and CDR2 as FQNEAQ. The CDR3 runs 15 residues. The V end was cut by 0 bases, the J end by 4 bases, with 9 bases between. The CDR3: CASSLAGASTGELFF. The CDR3 DNA follows: TGTGCCAGCAGCTTAGCGGGAGCATCCACCGGGGAGCTGTTTTTT.

This clonotype was picked up a small number of times. The gene calls are TRBV3-1 and TRBJ2-2, with TRBD1 matching 7 bases. This CDR3 comprises 16 residues. CDR1 LGHDT and CDR2 YNNKEL come from the germline V gene (reference sequence). J lost 2 bases, V lost 4 bases, and 7 bases had no gene match. The chain's CDR3 is CASSPRTGLNTGELFF. The CDR3 nucleotides are TGTGCCAGCAGCCCGCGGACAGGCCTAAACACCGGGGAGCTGTTTTTT.

This clonotype was seen a handful of times. This chain joins TRBV20-1 and TRBJ2-7; 9 bases line up with TRBD1. This CDR3 region has 13 residues. The V gene's germline CDR1 is DFQATT and CDR2 SNEGSKA (reference sequence). The J segment lost 3 bases and the V segment lost 6 bases, leaving 6 bases of the junction unmatched. For the CDR3, the DNA is TGCAGTGCGGGACAGGGAAGTCTCTACGAGCAGTACTTC. As protein: CSAGQGSLYEQYF.

This clonotype has just a few counts. V and J are TRBV18 and TRBJ2-1, with no clear D. The V gene's germline CDR1 is KGHSH and CDR2 LQKENI. The CDR3 has 11 amino acids. V lost 0 bases and J lost 8, with 2 bases in between. The CDR3, as DNA: TGTGCCAGCTCACCACCCCATGAGCAGTTCTTC. Translated, it gives CASSPPHEQFF.

This clonotype was recorded a few times. This chain joins TRBV7-2 and TRBJ2-5, with 11 positions matching TRBD2. In germline, CDR1 is SGHTA, CDR2 FQGNSA. This CDR3 is built from 15 residues. V shed 4 bases, J shed 5 bases, and the junction held 6 bases outside the gene matches. The CDR3 spells CASSYDTSGSETQYF. DNA for the CDR3: TGTGCCAGCAGCTATGATACTAGCGGGAGTGAGACCCAGTACTTC.

This clonotype has at least ten counts. The V call is TRBV12-3 or TRBV12-4, the J call TRBJ2-7; TRBD2 aligns across 8 bases. The V segment lost 6 bases and the J segment 0 bases; nucleotides outside the gene matches: 4. There are 14 residues in the CDR3. The CDR3 loop reads CASSHTSGSYEQYF. For the CDR3, the DNA is TGTGCCAGCAGCCATACTAGCGGCTCCTACGAGCAGTACTTC.

The rearrangement uses TRBV6-2 or TRBV6-3 and TRBJ2-5; a possible D gene is TRBD2 (6 bases). From germline, CDR1 is MNHEY and CDR2 SVGEGT. This CDR3 contains 14 residues. The ends were cut back, 0 bases at V and 4 bases at J, with 9 bases in the middle. The CDR3 coding sequence is TGTGCCAGCAGTTACTCGAAGGAGGGAGAGACCCAGTACTTC. As protein: CASSYSKEGETQYF.

This clonotype came up a few times. J is TRBJ2-1 and V is TRBV24-1, with 8 bases fitting TRBD2. This CDR3 comprises 14 residues. CDR1 and CDR2 from the germline V gene are KGHDR and SFDVKD. Trimming cost V 6 bases and J 10 bases; bases outside gene matches: 10. The CDR3 DNA is TGTGCCACCAGTCAACGGACTAGCAGGGGCGAGCAGTTCTTC. It yields the protein CATSQRTSRGEQFF.

In this sample, this clonotype turned up a few times. V and J are TRBV7-9 and TRBJ1-2; D ambiguous. The CDR3 contains 13 residues. Germline loops: CDR1 SEHNR, CDR2 FQNEAQ (reference sequence). V was cut by 3 bases and J by 2 bases, with 7 bases left in between. This chain's CDR3 is CASSFQMNYGYTF. CDR3 coding DNA: TGTGCCAGCAGCTTCCAGATGAACTATGGCTACACCTTC. Complete variable domain (other parts from reference TRBV7-9 and TRBJ1-2): DTGVSQNPRHKITKRGQNVTFRCDPISEHNRLYWYRQTLGQGPEFLTYFQNEAQLEKSRLLSDRFSAERPKGSFSTLEIQRTEQGDSAMYLCASSFQMNYGYTFGSGTRLTVV.

This clonotype was recorded a few times. V and J are TRBV3-1 and TRBJ2-4; D uncertain. The V and J ends lost 0 bases and 8 bases respectively, with 11 bases between them. CDR3 length: 14 amino acids. Germline V gene data show CDR1 as LGHDT and CDR2 as YNNKEL (reference sequence). The CDR3 reads CASSQDVVSYIQYF. CDR3 coding DNA: TGTGCCAGCAGCCAAGATGTTGTTAGTTACATTCAGTACTTC.

The sample holds a few counts of this clonotype. J is TRBJ2-1 and V is TRBV6-2 or TRBV6-3, with 9 bases identical to TRBD2. The CDR3 has 15 amino acids. Trimming removed 6 bases from V and 8 bases from J; junction bases left unmatched: 11. In germline, CDR1 is MNHEY, CDR2 SVGEGT. CDR3: CASRYRAGGSYEQFF. The CDR3 bases are TGTGCCAGCAGATACCGAGCGGGAGGCTCCTATGAGCAGTTCTTC.

This clonotype was seen more than once but under ten times. J is TRBJ2-5 and V is TRBV20-1, with no clear D. V dropped 5 bases and J dropped 4 bases, with 20 bases sitting between them. From germline, CDR1 is DFQATT and CDR2 SNEGSKA (reference sequence). The CDR3 has 15 amino acids. In DNA, the CDR3 is TGCAGTGCTCCCCCCGGAACAAAGGACGGAGAGACCCAGTACTTC. It translates to CSAPPGTKDGETQYF.

This clonotype was counted ten times or more. The chain links TRBV5-6 to TRBJ2-5, with unresolved D. Trimming left V 0 bases short and J 3 bases short, with 12 bases between. Per the germline V gene, CDR1 is SGHDT and CDR2 is YYEEEE. There are 15 residues in the CDR3. The CDR3 DNA follows: TGTGCCAGCAGCTTGGCTCGGGCTGGGGAAGAGACCCAGTACTTC. It translates to CASSLARAGEETQYF.

There are many counts of this clonotype. This chain uses TRBV20-1 with TRBJ2-1; TRBD2 matches 9 bases. The CDR3 loop spans 14 amino acids. Germline-derived CDR1 and CDR2 are DFQATT and SNEGSKA (reference sequence). V lost 5 bases to trimming and J lost 7 bases; unmatched junction nucleotides: 9. CDR3: CSAPMREGLNEQFF. The DNA for the CDR3 is TGCAGTGCTCCTATGCGGGAGGGCCTAAATGAGCAGTTCTTC.

This clonotype was counted ten times or more. For the CDR3, the DNA is TGCAGTGCTAGAGGACAGGGGTCAACAGATACGCAGTATTTT. Its protein is CSARGQGSTDTQYF. The chain uses TRBV20-1 and TRBJ2-3; 8 bases fit TRBD1. Per germline, CDR1 DFQATT and CDR2 SNEGSKA (reference sequence). V trimming: 1 base; J trimming: 3 bases; junction bases outside the gene matches: 3. The CDR3 runs 14 residues.

The chain uses TRBV28 and TRBJ1-5, with D possibly being TRBD1 (5 bases). The CDR3 has 13 amino acids. V lost 3 bases to trimming and J lost 5 bases, with 8 bases between them. In germline, CDR1 is MDHEN, CDR2 SYDVKM. CDR3 loop: CASSLEGYQPQHF. CDR3 coding DNA: TGTGCCAGCAGTTTGGAGGGGTATCAGCCCCAGCATTTT. The entire variable domain, with the rest obtained from reference TRBV28 and TRBJ1-5, is as follows: DVKVTQSSRYLVKRTGEKVFLECVQDMDHENMFWYRQDPGLGLRLIYFSYDVKMKEKGDIPEGYSVSREKKERFSLILESASTNQTSMYLCASSLEGYQPQHFGDGTRLSIL.